Following are 27 T cell receptor beta chains from one sample sequenced in a study of blood T cell dynamics during melanoma immunotherapy. Data came from immunoSEQ multiplex PCR; TCRdb stores just in-frame clones and leaves some out. The table includes 15,000 to 20,000 clones, about 80% detected once. The time point here: pre-treatment baseline. The source material was blood, sampled from a patient treated with checkpoint blockade. The receptors originated from a human donor with melanoma.

The V gene is TRBV7-2, the J gene TRBJ1-2; 7 nucleotides align to TRBD1. Germline V gives CDR1 SGHTA, CDR2 FQGNSA. The CDR3 length is 17 residues. V lost 5 bases to trimming and J lost 4 bases; unmatched junction nucleotides: 16. The CDR3 DNA sequence: TGTGCCAGCAGCCCAATGACAGGGAACTCCGGACTCTATGGCTACACCTTC. It translates to CASSPMTGNSGLYGYTF.

As regards this clone: Its ends do not fully match the called genes, so a read error is possible. The genes are TRBV6-6 and TRBJ1-1; D unclear. The CDR3 runs to 12 residues. The germline CDR1 and CDR2 sequences are MNHNY and SVGAGI (reference sequence). The CDR3 sequence is CASSSPSTEAFF. The DNA of the CDR3 is TGTGCCAGCAGCTCCCCAAGCACTGAAGCCTTCTTT.

The chain links TRBV6-5 to TRBJ1-3, with 7 bases that match TRBD1. The germline CDR1 and CDR2 sequences are MNHEY and SVGAGI. The CDR3 runs to 16 residues. Unmatched junction bases numbered 4, after V lost 2 bases and J lost 0 bases. CDR3: CASSYPRTGSGNTIYF. The CDR3 DNA follows: TGTGCCAGCAGTTACCCTCGGACAGGCTCTGGAAACACCATATATTTT.

This chain links TRBV27 with TRBJ2-2; D is perhaps TRBD2 (6 bases). Trimming removed 0 bases from V and 0 bases from J, with 8 bases in between. This CDR3 comprises 16 residues. In germline, CDR1 is MNHEY, CDR2 SMNVEV (reference sequence). The CDR3 DNA reads TGTGCCAGCAGTTTATCTCCGGGAGCGAACACCGGGGAGCTGTTTTTT. Protein: CASSLSPGANTGELFF.

The V and J genes are TRBV29-1 and TRBJ1-4; D gene unclear. Trimming took 7 bases from V and 0 from J, leaving 9 bases between them. CDR1 and CDR2 from the germline V gene are SQVTM and ANQGSEA. The CDR3 runs to 13 residues. The CDR3 protein is CSAAETTNEKLFF. CDR3 nucleotide sequence: TGCAGCGCCGCAGAAACAACTAATGAAAAACTGTTTTTT. Full variable domain (outside the CDR3, taken from reference TRBV29-1 and TRBJ1-4): SAVISQKPSRDICQRGTSLTIQCQVDSQVTMMFWYRQQPGQSLTLIATANQGSEATYESGFVIDKFPISRPNLTFSTLTVSNMSPEDSSIYLCSAAETTNEKLFFGSGTQLSVL.

This clone was counted between two and nine times. V gene TRBV7-3 combines with J gene TRBJ2-2, with D uncertain. Trimming shortened V by 0 bases and J by 7 bases, and 9 bases separated the two germline ends. The germline CDR1 and CDR2 sequences are SGHTA and FQGTGA. The CDR3 has 14 residues. The CDR3 is CASSLTTAFGELFF. CDR3 DNA: TGTGCCAGCAGCTTAACGACGGCCTTCGGGGAGCTGTTTTTT.

V is TRBV11-3 and J is TRBJ1-1; D may be TRBD1 (5 bases). The CDR3 runs 14 residues. Per germline, CDR1 SGHNT and CDR2 YENEEA. V was clipped by 1 base and J by 1 base, with 7 bases between them. In nucleotides, the CDR3 is TGTGCCAGCAGCTTAGGAGGGACGAACACTGAAGCTTTCTTT. This sequence encodes CASSLGGTNTEAFF.

The chain joins TRBV30 to TRBJ2-3; D gene ambiguous. V was trimmed by 0 bases and J by 2 bases, leaving 6 bases between them. Germline loops: CDR1 GTSNPN, CDR2 SVGIG (reference sequence). This CDR3 is built from 13 residues. CDR3 protein: CAWSVQNTDTQYF. The CDR3 nucleotides are TGTGCCTGGAGTGTACAGAACACAGATACGCAGTATTTT. Variable domain in full (rest from reference TRBV30 and TRBJ2-3): SQTIHQWPATLVQPVGSPLSLECTVEGTSNPNLYWYRQAAGRGLQLLFYSVGIGQISSEVPQNLSASRPQDRQFILSSKKLLLSDSGFYLCAWSVQNTDTQYFGPGTRLTVL.

The chain uses TRBV11-2 and TRBJ2-2; 7 positions agree with TRBD1. The CDR3 extends over 16 amino acids. Germline CDR1 is SGHAT and CDR2 is FQNNGV. V lost 5 bases to trimming and J lost 3 bases; unmatched junction nucleotides: 9. CDR3 protein: CASSQYRDSYTGELFF. CDR3 nucleotides: TGTGCCAGCAGCCAATACCGGGACAGTTACACCGGGGAGCTGTTTTTT.

The chain has TRBV29-1 and TRBJ2-1; D assignment may be TRBD1 or TRBD2 (7 bases each). CDR3 size: 15 residues. V dropped 4 bases and J dropped 9 bases, with 22 bases sitting between them. From germline, CDR1 is SQVTM and CDR2 ANQGSEA. The CDR3 here is CSVVGGGGQSIEQFF. The CDR3 DNA follows: TGCAGCGTTGTGGGGGGAGGGGGCCAATCGATTGAGCAGTTCTTC.

The V gene is TRBV5-6, the J gene TRBJ1-6; weak D call: TRBD1 (6 bases). This CDR3 has 18 residues. Germline CDR1 and CDR2: SGHDT and YYEEEE. Trimming left V 5 bases short and J 9 bases short, with 27 bases between. The CDR3, as DNA: TGTGCCAGCAGTCCCGGGACATCCCTAAAGGGGCTATTTTCACCCCTCCACTTT. Translating it yields CASSPGTSLKGLFSPLHF.

DNA of the CDR3: TGTGCCAGCAGGTCCCGGGACAGACAAGAGACCCAGTACTTC. It codes for CASRSRDRQETQYF. The V call is TRBV7-6, the J call TRBJ2-5; 7 bases align to TRBD1. J was trimmed by 2 bases and V by 6 bases; bases with no gene match: 6. CDR3 length equals 14 residues. Per germline, CDR1 SGHVS and CDR2 FNYEAQ.

The genes are TRBV7-2 and TRBJ1-5; 8 bases map to TRBD1. The CDR3 contains 15 residues. Germline V gene lookup returns CDR1 SGHTA and CDR2 FQGNSA. V was clipped by 5 bases and J by 4 bases; unmatched bases: 7. Here the CDR3 reads CASSPGTGENQPQHF. Here the CDR3 DNA reads TGTGCCAGCAGCCCGGGGACAGGCGAAAATCAGCCCCAGCATTTT.

This rearrangement joins TRBV7-3 to TRBJ2-1; 12 positions match TRBD2. The CDR3 totals 16 residues. J was trimmed by 9 bases and V by 2 bases; bases with no gene match: 8. Per the germline V gene, CDR1 is SGHTA and CDR2 is FQGTGA. This chain's CDR3 is CASSLGSELAGGEQFF. The CDR3 region has the DNA TGTGCCAGCAGCTTAGGGTCAGAACTAGCGGGAGGTGAGCAGTTCTTC. Together with reference TRBV7-3 and TRBJ2-1, the CDR3 gives the full variable domain: GAGVSQTPSNKVTEKGKYVELRCDPISGHTALYWYRQSLGQGPEFLIYFQGTGAADDSGLPNDRFFAVRPEGSVSTLKIQRTERGDSAVYLCASSLGSELAGGEQFFGPGTRLTVL.

The chain is built from TRBV5-5 and TRBJ2-5, with D possibly being TRBD2 (5 bases). Germline V lookup: CDR1 SGHKS, CDR2 YYEKEE (reference sequence). This CDR3 comprises 13 residues. V lost 7 bases, J lost 5 bases, and 15 bases lay in between. The CDR3 DNA sequence: TGTGCCAGCCGTGGGGTGGGAGAGGAGACCCAGTACTTC. Its translation: CASRGVGEETQYF.

The chain uses TRBV9 and TRBJ2-6; 9 nucleotides match TRBD1. The CDR3 is made up of 21 amino acids. Unmatched junction bases numbered 16, after V lost 3 bases and J lost 0 bases. CDR1 is SGDLS and CDR2 is YYNGEE in the germline V gene. As DNA, the CDR3 is TGTGCCAGCAGCGGCCGGGACAGGGAAGATAGCGGAAGCTCTGGGGCCAACGTCCTGACTTTC. This translates into CASSGRDREDSGSSGANVLTF. Supplemented by reference TRBV9 and TRBJ2-6, the full variable domain reads DSGVTQTPKHLITATGQRVTLRCSPRSGDLSVYWYQQSLDQGLQFLIQYYNGEERAKGNILERFSAQQFPDLHSELNLSSLELGDSALYFCASSGRDREDSGSSGANVLTFGAGSRLTVL.

The J gene is TRBJ2-7, the V gene TRBV6-5; TRBD2 is a possible D gene (6 bases). Trimming took off 7 bases at V and 2 bases at J, with 12 bases between the two ends. Germline lookup yields CDR1 MNHEY and CDR2 SVGAGI. This CDR3 contains 13 residues. The CDR3 spells CASNAGRAYEQYF. CDR3 nucleotide sequence: TGTGCCAGCAACGCGGGACGTGCCTACGAGCAGTACTTC.

CDR3 protein: CASSGGETQYF. The CDR3 region has the DNA TGTGCCAGCAGCGGCGGGGAGACCCAGTACTTC. V and J are TRBV7-2 and TRBJ2-5; perhaps TRBD2 as D (5 bases). The CDR3 spans 11 residues. Between the trimmed V and J ends, which lost 5 bases and 5 bases, there was a span of 6 bases. CDR1 is SGHTA and CDR2 is FQGNSA in the germline V gene. The variable domain in full, with the rest retrieved from reference TRBV7-2 and TRBJ2-5, is GAGVSQSPSNKVTEKGKDVELRCDPISGHTALYWYRQSLGQGLEFLIYFQGNSAPDKSGLPSDRFSAERTGGSVSTLTIQRTQQEDSAVYLCASSGGETQYFGPGTRLLVL.

This rearrangement joins TRBV27 to TRBJ2-5; 12 nucleotides line up with TRBD2. Germline V gene sequence: CDR1 MNHEY, CDR2 SMNVEV (reference sequence). Germline trimming cut 6 bases from V and 6 bases from J; bases unmatched to any gene: 11. CDR3 length: 16 residues. The CDR3 DNA reads as TGTGCCAGCAGGCATAGGACTAGCGGGGATTCGAAGACCCAGTACTTC. Translation: CASRHRTSGDSKTQYF.

The rearrangement uses TRBV5-1 and TRBJ2-1; no reliable D call. This CDR3 is built from 12 residues. CDR1 and CDR2 from the germline V gene are SGHRS and YFSETQ. Trimming left V 0 bases short and J 9 bases short, with 7 bases between. CDR3: CASSLGRTEQFF. DNA for the CDR3: TGCGCCAGCAGCTTGGGTCGTACTGAGCAGTTCTTC.

The chain uses TRBV6-5 and TRBJ2-7; 9 bases agree with TRBD1. The germline gives CDR1 MNHEY, CDR2 SVGAGI. The CDR3 runs 15 residues. V gave up 4 bases and J gave up 4 bases; unmatched junction bases: 8. The CDR3 DNA reads TGTGCCAGCAGTTCCCCGGACAGGGGAAGTTACGAGCAGTACTTC. Protein product: CASSSPDRGSYEQYF.

V gene TRBV7-9 combines with J gene TRBJ2-6; a possible D gene is TRBD1 (6 bases). The germline gives CDR1 SEHNR, CDR2 FQNEAQ (reference sequence). The CDR3 length is 19 residues. Trimming removed 3 bases at V and 2 bases at J, with 20 bases between. CDR3 sequence reads: CASSLGAGVRLAGANVLTF. The CDR3 bases are TGTGCCAGCAGCTTGGGTGCAGGGGTTAGATTGGCTGGGGCCAACGTCCTGACTTTC.

The chain couples TRBV30 to TRBJ2-3, with 8 bases aligning to TRBD1. There are 16 residues in the CDR3. V gave up 0 bases and J gave up 5 bases; unmatched junction bases: 10. CDR1 and CDR2 from the germline V gene are GTSNPN and SVGIG (reference sequence). The CDR3 coding sequence is TGTGCCTGGAGTGTACCAAGAACAGGGGGTGTAGATACGCAGTATTTT. Protein sequence: CAWSVPRTGGVDTQYF.

The V and J genes are TRBV30 and TRBJ1-1; D not resolved. V lost 5 bases and J 4 bases, leaving 14 bases between the germline ends. Germline V gene lookup returns CDR1 GTSNPN and CDR2 SVGIG (reference sequence). The CDR3 is 13 amino acids. The CDR3 DNA sequence: TGTGCCTGGGGTGCGCAAGAATCCACTGAAGCTTTCTTT. Translation gives CAWGAQESTEAFF. Together with reference TRBV30 and TRBJ1-1, the CDR3 gives the full variable domain: SQTIHQWPATLVQPVGSPLSLECTVEGTSNPNLYWYRQAAGRGLQLLFYSVGIGQISSEVPQNLSASRPQDRQFILSSKKLLLSDSGFYLCAWGAQESTEAFFGQGTRLTVV.

The chain is built from TRBV29-1 and TRBJ2-3; tentative D call: TRBD2 (5 bases). The CDR3 length is 16 residues. Germline CDR1 and CDR2: SQVTM and ANQGSEA. Trimming removed 0 bases at V and 2 bases at J, with 15 bases between. The CDR3 loop reads CSVEDRERFNTDTQYF. For the CDR3, the DNA is TGCAGCGTTGAAGATAGGGAGAGGTTTAACACAGATACGCAGTATTTT.

The chain employs TRBV2 and TRBJ1-5, with 8 bases matching TRBD1. The V segment lost 6 bases and the J segment 2 bases; nucleotides outside the gene matches: 3. Germline values: CDR1 SNHLY, CDR2 FYNNEI. The CDR3 runs 14 residues. CDR3 amino acids: CASREQGGNQPQHF. The CDR3 coding sequence is TGTGCCAGCAGGGAACAGGGGGGCAATCAGCCCCAGCATTTT.

The chain carries TRBV7-9 and TRBJ1-4, with D maybe TRBD1 (5 bases). The germline V and J ends were trimmed by 5 bases and 7 bases, with 20 bases remaining between them. In germline, CDR1 is SEHNR, CDR2 FQNEAQ (reference sequence). The CDR3 extends over 16 amino acids. The CDR3, as DNA: TGTGCCAGCAGCCAATCAAAAACAGGATGGAGTGAAAAACTGTTTTTT. It specifies CASSQSKTGWSEKLFF.